This T cell receptor beta chain is from a study of CD8+ T cells in alopecia areata. Across the study: Those treated were given oral tofacitinib at 5 to 10 mg twice daily. Severity was scored as percentage of affected scalp area in treated patients.

TCR sequencing used cDNA made by reverse transcription of extracted RNA. The data were produced by immunoSEQ multiplex PCR, yet TCRdb's version contains in-frame clones alone and is incomplete. The table lists approximately 100,000 clones, about nine tenths of them singletons. V was clipped by 2 bases and J by 4 bases, with 2 bases between them. The CDR3 is made up of 12 amino acids. Germline V lookup: CDR1 SGHVS, CDR2 FNYEAQ. Treatment described: oral pan-JAK inhibitor, 5-10 mg twice daily. Alopecia areata patients had lesional scalp punch biopsies and peripheral blood taken from them. The chain uses TRBV7-6 and TRBJ2-2, with unresolved D. The TCR originated in a human donor with alopecia areata. This specimen was CD8+ T cells sorted from blood, taken at roughly week 30, from a patient treated with tofacitinib. CDR3 sequence: CASSLSTGELFF. The CDR3 nucleotides read TGTGCCAGCAGCTTAAGCACCGGGGAGCTGTTTTTT.